These 5 T cell receptor beta chains came from one sample sequenced in a study of T cell clonotyping in hematopoietic cell transplantation. Clones were sequenced by immunoSEQ multiplex PCR, and TCRdb holds only the in-frame ones, with some missing. The data contain some 17,000 clones, approximately 87% of them singletons. The sequencing used PBMCs, collected 100 days after allogeneic stem cell transplant. The receptors here all came from a male patient aged 55-69 years who had an allogeneic stem cell transplant from a related donor, so the T cells may come from the graft donor. Some clones in this sample may be carry-over from other donors' samples.

The CDR3 coding sequence is TGTGCCAGCAGACGGCTGGGGAACCACTACGAGCAGTACTTC. It translates to CASRRLGNHYEQYF. This sequence joins TRBV28 and TRBJ2-7; D is unresolved. The CDR3 sequence is 14 residues long. Germline loops: CDR1 MDHEN, CDR2 SYDVKM. V lost 6 bases to trimming and J lost 3 bases, with 15 bases between them.

The rearrangement joins TRBV9 to TRBJ2-5, with 13 bases that match TRBD2. V dropped 4 bases and J dropped 4; count of bases not matched to a gene: 4. Per germline, CDR1 SGDLS and CDR2 YYNGEE. CDR3 length: 15 amino acids. CDR3 in DNA: TGTGCCAGCAGCCGGACTAGCGGGGGACCAGAGACCCAGTACTTC. This encodes CASSRTSGGPETQYF.

This clone occurred once. This chain joins TRBV7-2 and TRBJ2-3; TRBD2 matches at 13 bases. V lost 5 bases to trimming and J lost 6 bases; unmatched junction nucleotides: 11. Germline CDR1 reads SGHTA; CDR2 reads FQGNSA. The length of the CDR3 is 17 residues. CDR3 DNA sequence: TGTGCCAGCAGCCTCCGACTACTAGCGGGGGGGCAGGATACGCAGTATTTT. This gives the protein CASSLRLLAGGQDTQYF.

The V and J genes are TRBV2 and TRBJ1-2; the D is unclear. The CDR3 runs to 14 residues. Trimming shortened V by 2 bases and J by 3 bases, and 10 bases separated the two germline ends. Germline lookup yields CDR1 SNHLY and CDR2 FYNNEI. Here the CDR3 reads CASSENDGYYGYTF. The CDR3 region has the DNA TGTGCCAGCAGTGAAAACGACGGATACTATGGCTACACCTTC.

V usage is TRBV9 and J usage is TRBJ2-2, with unresolved D. The CDR3 is 16 residues long. The V and J ends lost 4 bases and 0 bases respectively, with 13 bases between them. Germline CDR1 reads SGDLS; CDR2 reads YYNGEE. The CDR3 region is CASSPQAGPNTGELFF. The CDR3 region has the DNA TGTGCCAGCAGCCCCCAGGCCGGTCCGAACACCGGGGAGCTGTTTTTT.